This T cell receptor beta chain was sequenced during a study of cytomegalovirus exposure and HLA in healthy donors. General observations from the study: DRB1 had the most TCR associations and HLA-C the fewest, a later analysis found, with rates varying by HLA locus. Diagnosis of cytomegalovirus status made by the classifier reportedly showed high specificity and sensitivity. There were 150 to 200 TCR beta chains listed as cytomegalovirus-associated.

Germline V gene data show CDR1 as SGHRS and CDR2 as YFSETQ. The V segment lost 3 bases and the J segment 7 bases; nucleotides outside the gene matches: 8. The CDR3 extends over 15 amino acids. With 60 Vbeta and 13 Jbeta primers, the PCR was carried out. This table comes from immunoSEQ multiplex PCR, and its TCRdb copy is limited to in-frame clones, with some not included. This table has roughly 120,000 clones, roughly four fifths appearing once. Comment on this clone: The antigen remains undetermined.

The V and J genes are TRBV5-1 and TRBJ2-1; 9 nucleotides match TRBD2. The specimen was PBMCs. The TCR originated in a woman in her thirties or forties in good health and CMV-seropositive. The CDR3 loop is CASSSSGTSSNEQFF. The CDR3 DNA is TGCGCCAGCAGCTCCTCCGGGACTAGCTCAAATGAGCAGTTCTTC. Drawing the rest from reference TRBV5-1 and TRBJ2-1, the complete variable domain is KAGVTQTPRYLIKTRGQQVTLSCSPISGHRSVSWYQQTPGQGLQFLFEYFSETQRNKGNFPGRFSGRQFSNSRSEMNVSTLELGDSALYLCASSSSGTSSNEQFFGPGTRLTVL.